This entry lists 24 T cell receptor beta chains sequenced from one sample in a study of regulatory T cells in long-lasting Graves disease. According to the study, TCR beta libraries were built with iRepertoire HTBI primers and CDR3-region Arm-PCR. TCRdb re-called the multiplex PCR reads through MiXCR, storing one row per CDR3 protein. The sample includes about 310,000 distinct CDR3 sequences, 15% to 20% of them seen just once. As to time point: newly diagnosed GD, antithyroid drugs for less than 3 months. Scientists built the TCR library using RNA that was extracted from PBMCs. The sample consisted of peripheral blood mononuclear cells (PBMCs), taken at new diagnosis, from a patient treated with antithyroid drugs. The receptors were sampled from a female donor with Graves disease.

This clonotype was observed a few times. This rearrangement joins TRBV7-9 to TRBJ2-5, with a tentative D call TRBD2 (6 bases). This CDR3 comprises 15 residues. Germline V gene data show CDR1 as SEHNR and CDR2 as FQNEAQ (reference sequence). V gave up 1 base and J gave up 9 bases, with 18 bases separating them. In DNA, the CDR3 is TGTGCCAGCAGCTTAGGAGGCGGGACCCCTCTGGCCCAGTACTTC. Translated: CASSLGGGTPLAQYF.

This clonotype showed up many times. The chain is built from TRBV11-2 and TRBJ1-5, with 7 bases aligning to TRBD1. Trimming at V came to 3 bases and at J to 5 bases, leaving 22 bases not matched to a gene. The length of the CDR3 is 20 residues. Germline V CDR1 and CDR2: SGHAT, FQNNGV. The CDR3 protein is CASSFKLGTELAKHDQPQHF. The CDR3 nucleotides are TGTGCCAGCAGCTTCAAACTGGGGACAGAGCTAGCAAAGCACGATCAGCCCCAGCATTTT.

About this clonotype itself: The CDR3 does not close with the conserved phenylalanine or tryptophan, likely indicating a read error. V usage is TRBV7-6 and J usage is TRBJ1-1; D call uncertain. V was pared by 5 bases and J by 5 bases, with 12 bases between. In germline, CDR1 is SGHVS, CDR2 FNYEAQ. This CDR3 has 13 residues. DNA of the CDR3: TGTGCCAGCAGCCCCCTACAAGGGACTGAAGCTTTCTTG. This sequence encodes CASSPLQGTEAFL.

The sample holds many counts of this clonotype. This chain joins TRBV2 and TRBJ2-1; D may be TRBD1 (6 bases). Trimming cost V 6 bases and J 7 bases, with 16 bases left between them. CDR1 and CDR2 from the germline V gene are SNHLY and FYNNEI. CDR3 size: 14 residues. CDR3 coding DNA: TGTGCCAGCAGCGGAACGACAGGTTCAAATGAGCAGTTCTTC. It specifies CASSGTTGSNEQFF.

This clonotype was seen many times. This chain links TRBV6-1 with TRBJ2-7, with a weak D call TRBD2 (7 bases). This CDR3 is built from 15 residues. Germline assignment: CDR1 MNHNS and CDR2 SASEGT. V shed 6 bases and J shed 1 base, with 16 bases lying between them. The CDR3 coding sequence is TGTGCCAGCAGCCGAGGGGGGGGCGCGTCCTACGAGCAGTACTTC. Its protein is CASSRGGGASYEQYF.

In the case of this clonotype: A much bigger clone sits one base away, suggesting this may be a read error. The chain joins TRBV6-2 or TRBV6-3 to TRBJ2-7; 7 nucleotides line up with TRBD1. The CDR3 is 16 residues long. Trimming at V came to 5 bases and at J to 3 bases, leaving 13 bases not matched to a gene. Germline CDR1 MNHEY, CDR2 SVGEGT. CDR3 in amino acids: CASSRKAGTASYEQYF. The CDR3 region has the DNA TGTGCCAGCAGTCGTAAAGCCGGGACAGCTAGCTACGAGCAGTACTTC.

The sample holds many counts of this clonotype. V gene TRBV13 combines with J gene TRBJ2-3, with TRBD2 matching 13 bases. J gave up 6 bases and V 3 bases, and 9 bases lay outside the gene matches. The CDR3 covers 17 residues. The germline V gene has CDR1 PRHDT and CDR2 FYEKMQ (reference sequence). The CDR3 loop is CASSFRTGTSGTDTQYF. DNA for the CDR3: TGTGCCAGCAGCTTCCGGACCGGGACTAGCGGGACGGATACGCAGTATTTT.

This clonotype was seen repeatedly, ten times or more. The chain carries TRBV12-3 or TRBV12-4 and TRBJ2-3; 7 bases line up with TRBD2. Germline trimming cut 6 bases from V and 5 bases from J; bases unmatched to any gene: 8. This CDR3 has 14 residues. The CDR3 here is CASRPSGNEDTQYF. Here the CDR3 DNA reads TGTGCCAGCAGACCCAGCGGGAATGAAGATACGCAGTATTTT.

The V and J genes are TRBV28 and TRBJ1-2; no definite D call. Germline CDR1 reads MDHEN; CDR2 reads SYDVKM. V was cut by 7 bases and J by 0 bases, with 15 bases left in between. CDR3 size: 15 residues. Here the CDR3 reads CASTVEASTNYGYTF. In DNA form, the CDR3 reads TGTGCCAGCACCGTCGAGGCGTCCACTAACTATGGCTACACCTTC.

Ten or more counts support this clonotype. This chain uses TRBV10-3 with TRBJ1-5; 7 nucleotides align to TRBD1. From germline, CDR1 is ENHRY and CDR2 SYGVKD. The CDR3 contains 16 residues. The J segment lost 0 bases and the V segment lost 4 bases, leaving 6 bases of the junction unmatched. CDR3 nucleotides: TGTGCCATCAGTGCAGACAGGGCATATAGCAATCAGCCCCAGCATTTT. Protein: CAISADRAYSNQPQHF.

This clonotype was seen many times. The chain uses TRBV6-1 and TRBJ2-3; 8 bases match TRBD2. The CDR3 totals 16 residues. Germline CDR1 and CDR2: MNHNS and SASEGT. Unmatched junction bases numbered 11, after V lost 2 bases and J lost 7 bases. The CDR3 region is CASSEPKSSGRHTQYF. The DNA for the CDR3 is TGTGCCAGCAGTGAACCCAAGTCAAGCGGGAGACATACGCAGTATTTT.

This clonotype was picked up many times. The V gene is TRBV3-1, the J gene TRBJ2-1; 13 nucleotides align to TRBD2. Per the germline V gene, CDR1 is LGHDT and CDR2 is YNNKEL (reference sequence). With V trimmed by 2 bases and J by 10 bases, 8 bases remained unmatched. The CDR3 is 16 amino acids. The CDR3 coding sequence is TGTGCCAGCAGCCAACAGCCGGGACTAGCGGGGTCGGAGCAGTTCTTC. Residues: CASSQQPGLAGSEQFF.

At least ten counts were recorded for this clonotype. The chain combines TRBV7-8 with TRBJ2-1, with TRBD2 matching 7 bases. This CDR3 has 17 residues. Per germline, CDR1 SGHVS and CDR2 FQNEAQ. Trimming removed 4 bases from V and 0 bases from J; junction bases left unmatched: 9. The CDR3 here is CASSSRLASSSYNEQFF. In DNA form, the CDR3 reads TGTGCCAGCAGCTCAAGACTAGCCTCGAGCTCCTACAATGAGCAGTTCTTC.

The sample holds many counts of this clonotype. The chain couples TRBV28 to TRBJ2-1; no clear D. With 4 bases removed from V and 3 bases from J, the gap between germline ends came to 19 bases. Per germline, CDR1 MDHEN and CDR2 SYDVKM. The CDR3 loop spans 17 amino acids. CDR3 region: CASSSGSNYYVYNEQFF. For the CDR3, the DNA is TGTGCCAGCAGTTCCGGGTCGAATTACTACGTCTACAATGAGCAGTTCTTC.

This clonotype has at least ten counts. The chain carries TRBV27 and TRBJ1-4; D ambiguous. The CDR3 length is 12 residues. Germline values: CDR1 MNHEY, CDR2 SMNVEV (reference sequence). V lost 8 bases and J lost 4, with 8 bases in between. CDR3 in amino acids: CASAGDNEKLFF. As DNA, the CDR3 is TGTGCCAGCGCCGGGGATAATGAAAAACTGTTTTTT. Full variable domain (remainder filled in from reference TRBV27 and TRBJ1-4): EAQVTQNPRYLITVTGKKLTVTCSQNMNHEYMSWYRQDPGLGLRQIYYSMNVEVTDKGDVPEGYKVSRKEKRNFPLILESPSPNQTSLYFCASAGDNEKLFFGSGTQLSVL.

This clonotype was counted a few times. The genes are TRBV6-1 and TRBJ2-7; 10 bases are a match to TRBD1. The CDR3 runs to 13 residues. V was clipped by 6 bases and J by 3 bases; unmatched bases: 2. The germline V gene encodes CDR1 MNHNS and CDR2 SASEGT. In DNA, the CDR3 is TGTGCCAGCAGACGGACAGGGGGCTACGAGCAGTACTTC. It yields the protein CASRRTGGYEQYF.

The V call is TRBV27, the J call TRBJ2-2, with 7 positions matching TRBD2. The V gene's germline CDR1 is MNHEY and CDR2 SMNVEV (reference sequence). This CDR3 comprises 17 residues. Trimming took 0 bases from V and 7 from J; bases not matched to a gene: 11. The CDR3 protein is CASSLSWAGAHSGELFF. CDR3 bases: TGTGCCAGCAGTTTATCGTGGGCGGGAGCCCACAGCGGGGAGCTGTTTTTT.

This clonotype was observed at least ten times. A read error may produce the germline difference seen at one junction end. The chain employs TRBV20-1 and TRBJ1-2; D gene uncertain. Germline V gene sequence: CDR1 DFQATT, CDR2 SNEGSKA (reference sequence). The CDR3 has 13 amino acids. In DNA form, the CDR3 reads TGCAGTGCTAGAGAACCGTTCGCGGCGCCCGACCACTTC. Amino acids: CSAREPFAAPDHF.

This chain joins TRBV7-3 and TRBJ2-1, with D uncertain. The J call is uncertain, as TRBJ2-3 better fits the DNA end. This CDR3 region has 14 residues. Germline V gene data show CDR1 as SGHTA and CDR2 as FQGTGA. Written as DNA, the CDR3 is TGTGCCAGCAGCCTAGGACGGGGCACAGATACGCAGTATTTT. It translates to CASSLGRGTDTQYF.

Ten or more counts support this clonotype. The chain employs TRBV20-1 and TRBJ1-1; D may be TRBD1 (5 bases). Per germline, CDR1 DFQATT and CDR2 SNEGSKA (reference sequence). The CDR3 loop spans 15 amino acids. The V gene lost 3 bases and the J gene lost 3 bases, with 17 bases spanning the gap. CDR3: CSARGVGARDTEAFF. CDR3 coding DNA: TGCAGTGCTAGGGGGGTTGGGGCTAGGGACACTGAAGCTTTCTTT.

The chain joins TRBV25-1 to TRBJ1-4; D might be TRBD1 (5 bases). Germline V CDR1 and CDR2: MGHDK, SYGVNS. The V and J ends lost 9 bases and 5 bases respectively, with 13 bases between them. The CDR3 is 13 residues long. The CDR3 DNA follows: TGTGCCAGTCATCCCTCAGGGAATGAAAAACTGTTTTTT. Encoded protein: CASHPSGNEKLFF.

V usage is TRBV6-1 and J usage is TRBJ2-7; 8 bases match TRBD1. V lost 6 bases to trimming and J lost 0 bases; unmatched junction nucleotides: 10. Germline CDR1 reads MNHNS; CDR2 reads SASEGT. This CDR3 region has 16 residues. The CDR3 coding sequence is TGTGCCAGCAGAGTACAGGGGGGCCAAACCTCCTACGAGCAGTACTTC. It yields the protein CASRVQGGQTSYEQYF.

In this sample, this clonotype turned up many times. The V gene is TRBV19, the J gene TRBJ1-5, with D perhaps TRBD1 (5 bases). The ends were cut back, 3 bases at V and 1 base at J, with 16 bases in the middle. The CDR3 consists of 17 residues. The germline gives CDR1 LNHDA, CDR2 SQIVND (reference sequence). CDR3 sequence reads: CASSMGGGAVSNQPQHF. CDR3 coding DNA: TGTGCCAGTAGTATGGGTGGAGGGGCGGTGAGCAATCAGCCCCAGCATTTT.

This clonotype was counted ten times or more. This chain links TRBV4-1 with TRBJ2-1; D is possibly TRBD2 (5 bases). V lost 1 base and J lost 7, with 8 bases in between. CDR1 MGHRA and CDR2 YSYEKL come from the germline V gene. The CDR3 length is 13 residues. The CDR3 bases are TGCGCCAGCAGCCAAGGGCGGGTGAATGAGCAGTTCTTC. Residues: CASSQGRVNEQFF.